This TCR beta chain was retrieved from a study of T cells expressing NK-cell markers. Across the whole study: Seropositivity for HCMV was found in seven of the eight sequenced donors, with one seronegative.

TCRdb reprocessed the 5' RACE reads and reports one entry per CDR3 protein, with no DNA. This sample contains 450,000 to 600,000 distinct CDR3 sequences. Germline loops: CDR1 LNHDA, CDR2 SQIVND (reference sequence). The CDR3 is 14 residues long. General study points: What remained unclear was the HCMV specificity of expanded NKG2C+ T cell clones.

In the case of this clonotype: Its antigen is unknown.

Sequencing was carried out using blood T cells: a sorted CD56 or NKG2C T cell subset, CD4+ or CD8+ T cells, or bulk PBMC T cells (not recorded which). This sequence was found in a man between 18 and 29 years old in good health. The gene calls are TRBV19 and TRBJ2-2; TCRdb outputs TRBD1, but without DNA this stays unchecked. CDR3 region: CASTQGVDTGELFF.